These 10 T cell receptor beta chains originate from one sample sequenced in a study of blood T cell repertoires in COVID-19. Sequencing used immunoSEQ multiplex PCR; TCRdb keeps in-frame clones, though not all of them. The repertoire holds 52,000 or so clones, with 70% to 80% as singletons. The sample comprised peripheral blood. These receptors all stem from a man aged 50 to 60 with active or convalescent COVID-19.

Judged by abundance, this clone is medium-sized (0.01 to 0.1%). The V call is TRBV7-2, the J call TRBJ2-7; D possibly corresponds to TRBD2 (6 bases). This CDR3 comprises 14 residues. Germline CDR1 and CDR2: SGHTA and FQGNSA. V was trimmed by 5 bases and J by 1 base, leaving 12 bases between them. The CDR3 region is CASSAPGGSYEQYF. CDR3 coding DNA: TGTGCCAGCAGCGCGCCTGGGGGGTCCTACGAGCAGTACTTC.

The chain carries TRBV4-2 and TRBJ2-7, with 12 bases matching TRBD2. The germline gives CDR1 LGHNA, CDR2 YNFKEQ. V lost 4 bases and J lost 1; bases outside the gene matches: 5. CDR3 length: 16 residues. The DNA of the CDR3 is TGTGCCAGCAGCCGACAGACTAGCGGGGGTTCCTACGAGCAGTACTTC. Protein product: CASSRQTSGGSYEQYF.

This chain uses TRBV27 with TRBJ2-7; D uncertain. Germline V gene sequence: CDR1 MNHEY, CDR2 SMNVEV (reference sequence). The CDR3 is 14 residues long. The ends were cut back, 0 bases at V and 0 bases at J, with 6 bases in the middle. This CDR3 is CASSLSGNSYEQYF. The CDR3 DNA follows: TGTGCCAGCAGTTTATCGGGCAACTCCTACGAGCAGTACTTC.

The chain links TRBV2 to TRBJ2-5, with a tentative D call TRBD2 (6 bases). From germline, CDR1 is SNHLY and CDR2 FYNNEI. V dropped 7 bases and J dropped 5 bases, with 20 bases sitting between them. The CDR3 runs 15 residues. CDR3 in amino acids: CASTENPGVPETQYF. CDR3 nucleotide sequence: TGTGCCAGCACTGAGAACCCGGGGGTCCCGGAGACCCAGTACTTC.

The chain joins TRBV2 to TRBJ2-7; a weak D match, TRBD2 (5 bases). The CDR3 is 16 amino acids. Between the trimmed V and J ends, which lost 1 base and 1 base, there was a span of 14 bases. The germline V gene encodes CDR1 SNHLY and CDR2 FYNNEI. The CDR3 spells CASSEGRGGRSYEQYF. As DNA, the CDR3 is TGTGCCAGCAGTGAAGGCCGGGGTGGACGGTCCTACGAGCAGTACTTC.

The rearrangement joins TRBV2 to TRBJ1-1; 10 nucleotides match TRBD1. V trimming: 7 bases; J trimming: 5 bases; junction bases outside the gene matches: 7. Germline-derived CDR1 and CDR2 are SNHLY and FYNNEI. This CDR3 comprises 14 residues. The CDR3 DNA sequence: TGTGCCAGCAACCCCTGGACAGGGGGGACTGAAGCTTTCTTT. It encodes CASNPWTGGTEAFF.

This rearrangement joins TRBV13 to TRBJ1-6; tentatively, D is TRBD1 (5 bases). The CDR3 runs 14 residues. Germline V gene sequence: CDR1 PRHDT, CDR2 FYEKMQ (reference sequence). The V end lost 3 bases, the J end lost 8 bases, and 11 bases lay between the germline ends. This CDR3 reads CASSLDTTYSPLHF. The CDR3 DNA reads TGTGCCAGCAGCTTGGACACAACCTATTCACCCCTCCACTTT.

The chain joins TRBV9 to TRBJ2-7, with 12 positions matching TRBD2. The germline gives CDR1 SGDLS, CDR2 YYNGEE. This CDR3 contains 16 residues. V shed 3 bases and J 1 base; nucleotides not matched to a gene: 5. Written as DNA, the CDR3 is TGTGCCAGCAGCGCTAGCGGGGGGGCCTCTTCCTACGAGCAGTACTTC. Its protein is CASSASGGASSYEQYF.

CDR3 nucleotides: TGCGCCAGCAGCCCCGGTACGATCATGAACACTGAAGCTTTCTTT. Translation gives CASSPGTIMNTEAFF. The V gene is TRBV10-1, the J gene TRBJ1-1; no definite D call. The CDR3 is made up of 15 amino acids. Trimming removed 6 bases from V and 0 bases from J, with 14 bases in between. The V gene's germline CDR1 is WNHNN and CDR2 SYGVQD (reference sequence).

The gene calls are TRBV2 and TRBJ1-2, with a possible D match to TRBD1 (6 bases). Germline V gene lookup returns CDR1 SNHLY and CDR2 FYNNEI. This CDR3 has 14 residues. V was pared by 7 bases and J by 8 bases, with 20 bases between. The DNA for the CDR3 is TGTGCCAGCATCCCGATCGGCAGGGGAAACGGCTACACCTTC. Translation gives CASIPIGRGNGYTF.